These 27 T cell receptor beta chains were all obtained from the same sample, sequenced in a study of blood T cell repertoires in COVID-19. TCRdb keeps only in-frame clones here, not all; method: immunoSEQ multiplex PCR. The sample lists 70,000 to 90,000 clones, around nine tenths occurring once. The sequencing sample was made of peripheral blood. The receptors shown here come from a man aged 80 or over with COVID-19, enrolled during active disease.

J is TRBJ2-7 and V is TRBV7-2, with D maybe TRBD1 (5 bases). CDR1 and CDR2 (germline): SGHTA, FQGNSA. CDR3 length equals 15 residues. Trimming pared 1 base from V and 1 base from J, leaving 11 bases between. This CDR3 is CASSLEWAGSYEQYF. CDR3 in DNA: TGTGCCAGCAGCTTAGAGTGGGCAGGGTCCTACGAGCAGTACTTC.

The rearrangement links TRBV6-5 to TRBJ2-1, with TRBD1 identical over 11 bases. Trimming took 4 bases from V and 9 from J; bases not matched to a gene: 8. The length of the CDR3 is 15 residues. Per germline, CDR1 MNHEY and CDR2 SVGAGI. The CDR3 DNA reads TGTGCCAGCAGTTTCGCCGGGACAGGGGGGCCTGAGCAGTTCTTC. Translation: CASSFAGTGGPEQFF.

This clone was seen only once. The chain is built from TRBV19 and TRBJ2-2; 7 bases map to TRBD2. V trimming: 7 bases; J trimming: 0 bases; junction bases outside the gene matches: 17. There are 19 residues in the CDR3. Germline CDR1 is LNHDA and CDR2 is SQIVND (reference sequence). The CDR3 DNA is TGTGCCAGTACATATAGTCCTCTAGGGAGGGGTCCGAACACCGGGGAGCTGTTTTTT. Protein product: CASTYSPLGRGPNTGELFF.

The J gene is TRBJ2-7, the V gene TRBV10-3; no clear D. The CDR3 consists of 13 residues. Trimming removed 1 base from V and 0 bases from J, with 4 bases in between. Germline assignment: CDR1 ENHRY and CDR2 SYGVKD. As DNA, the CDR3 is TGTGCCATCAGTGAGTTCTCCTCCTACGAGCAGTACTTC. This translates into CAISEFSSYEQYF.

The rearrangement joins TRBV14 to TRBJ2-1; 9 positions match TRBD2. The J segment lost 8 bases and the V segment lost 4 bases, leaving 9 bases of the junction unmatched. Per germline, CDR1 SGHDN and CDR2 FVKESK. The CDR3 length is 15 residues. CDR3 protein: CASSPRAGGPHEQFF. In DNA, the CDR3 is TGTGCCAGCAGCCCTCGGGCGGGGGGGCCCCATGAGCAGTTCTTC.

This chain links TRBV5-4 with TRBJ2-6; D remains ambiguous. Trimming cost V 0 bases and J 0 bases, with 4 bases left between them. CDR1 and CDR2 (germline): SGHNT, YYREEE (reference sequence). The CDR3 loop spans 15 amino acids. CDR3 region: CASSLDISGANVLTF. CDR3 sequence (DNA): TGTGCCAGCAGCTTGGACATCTCTGGGGCCAACGTCCTGACTTTC.

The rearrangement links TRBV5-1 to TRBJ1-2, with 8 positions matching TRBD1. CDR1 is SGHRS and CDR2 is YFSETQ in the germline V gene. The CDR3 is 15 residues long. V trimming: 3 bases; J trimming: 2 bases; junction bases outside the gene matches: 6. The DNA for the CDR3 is TGCGCCAGCAGCTCCCACGACAGGGGCAACTATGGCTACACCTTC. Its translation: CASSSHDRGNYGYTF.

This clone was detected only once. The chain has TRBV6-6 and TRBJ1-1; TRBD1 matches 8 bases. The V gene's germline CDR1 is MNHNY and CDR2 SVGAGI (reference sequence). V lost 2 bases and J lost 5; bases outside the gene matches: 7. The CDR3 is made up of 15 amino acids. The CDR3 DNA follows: TGTGCCAGCAGTTACCCCGCAGGGGGCGAAACTGAAGCTTTCTTT. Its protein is CASSYPAGGETEAFF.

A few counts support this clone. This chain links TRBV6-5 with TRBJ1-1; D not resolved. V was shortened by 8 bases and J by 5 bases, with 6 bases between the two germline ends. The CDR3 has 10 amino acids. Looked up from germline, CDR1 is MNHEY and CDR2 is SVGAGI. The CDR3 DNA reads TGTGCCAGCGGAGGGACTGAAGCTTTCTTT. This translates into CASGGTEAFF.

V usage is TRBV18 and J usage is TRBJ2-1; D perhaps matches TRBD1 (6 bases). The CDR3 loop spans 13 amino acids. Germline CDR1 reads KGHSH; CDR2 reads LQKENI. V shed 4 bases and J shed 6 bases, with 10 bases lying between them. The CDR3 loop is CASSLGQSNEQFF. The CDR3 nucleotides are TGTGCCAGCTCACTTGGACAGAGCAATGAGCAGTTCTTC.

CDR3 protein: CASSVDFRGADNEQFF. CDR3 DNA sequence: TGTGCCAGCAGCGTAGACTTCAGGGGAGCCGACAATGAGCAGTTCTTC. The rearrangement links TRBV9 to TRBJ2-1; perhaps TRBD1 as D (6 bases). Trimming took 0 bases from V and 5 from J, leaving 15 bases between them. CDR3 size: 16 residues. CDR1 and CDR2 (germline): SGDLS, YYNGEE.

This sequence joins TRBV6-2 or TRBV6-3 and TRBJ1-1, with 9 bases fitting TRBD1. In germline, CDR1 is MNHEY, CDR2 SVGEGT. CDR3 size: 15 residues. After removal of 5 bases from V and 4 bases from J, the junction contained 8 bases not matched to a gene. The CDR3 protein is CASSARGQGSTEAFF. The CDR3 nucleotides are TGTGCCAGCAGTGCGCGGGGACAGGGTTCCACTGAAGCTTTCTTT.

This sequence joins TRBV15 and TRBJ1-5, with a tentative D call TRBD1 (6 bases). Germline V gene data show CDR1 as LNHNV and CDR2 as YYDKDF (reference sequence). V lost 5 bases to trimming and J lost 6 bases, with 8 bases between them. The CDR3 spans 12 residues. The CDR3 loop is CATSPRGQPQHF. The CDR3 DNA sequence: TGTGCCACCAGCCCCAGGGGTCAGCCCCAGCATTTT. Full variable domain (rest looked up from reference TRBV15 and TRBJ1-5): DAMVIQNPRYQVTQFGKPVTLSCSQTLNHNVMYWYQQKSSQAPKLLFHYYDKDFNNEADTPDNFQSRRPNTSFCFLDIRSPGLGDTAMYLCATSPRGQPQHFGDGTRLSIL.

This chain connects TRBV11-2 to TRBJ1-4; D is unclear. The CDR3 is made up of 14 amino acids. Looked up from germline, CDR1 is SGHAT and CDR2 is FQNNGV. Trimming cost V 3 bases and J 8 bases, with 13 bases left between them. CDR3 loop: CASSFSRLGEKLFF. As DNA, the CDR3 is TGTGCCAGCAGCTTTAGCCGGCTCGGGGAAAAACTGTTTTTT.

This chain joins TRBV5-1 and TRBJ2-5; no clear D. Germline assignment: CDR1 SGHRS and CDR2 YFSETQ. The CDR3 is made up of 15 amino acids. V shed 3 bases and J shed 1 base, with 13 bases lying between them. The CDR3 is CASSYPRGIQETQYF. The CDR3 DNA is TGCGCCAGCAGCTACCCCCGCGGTATCCAAGAGACCCAGTACTTC.

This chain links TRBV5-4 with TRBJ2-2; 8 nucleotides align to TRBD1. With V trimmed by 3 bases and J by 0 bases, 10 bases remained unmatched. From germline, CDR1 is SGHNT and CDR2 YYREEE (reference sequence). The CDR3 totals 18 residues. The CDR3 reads CASSSGTGYTANTGELFF. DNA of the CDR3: TGTGCCAGCAGCTCCGGGACAGGTTATACAGCGAACACCGGGGAGCTGTTTTTT.

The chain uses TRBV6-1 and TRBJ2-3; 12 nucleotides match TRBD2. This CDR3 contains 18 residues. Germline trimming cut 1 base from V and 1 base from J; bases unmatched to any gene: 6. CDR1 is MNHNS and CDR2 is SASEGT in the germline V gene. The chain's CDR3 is CASSEGALAGGRTDTQYF. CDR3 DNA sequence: TGTGCCAGCAGTGAAGGGGCACTAGCGGGGGGTCGCACAGATACGCAGTATTTT.

CDR3 loop: CASRRSQTEAFF. CDR3 nucleotides: TGTGCCAGCCGGCGGTCGCAGACTGAAGCTTTCTTT. J is TRBJ1-1 and V is TRBV3-1 (or the pseudogene TRBV3-2); D unclear. V lost 8 bases and J lost 5, with 12 bases in between. The V gene's germline CDR1 is LGHDT and CDR2 YNNKEL (reference sequence). CDR3 length: 12 residues.

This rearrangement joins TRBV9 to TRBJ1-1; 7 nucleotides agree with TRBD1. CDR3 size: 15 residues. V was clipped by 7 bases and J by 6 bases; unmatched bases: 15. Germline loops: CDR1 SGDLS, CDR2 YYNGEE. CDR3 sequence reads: CASSLSGTEIAEAFF. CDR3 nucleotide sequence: TGTGCCAGCTCCCTTTCCGGGACAGAGATCGCTGAAGCTTTCTTT.

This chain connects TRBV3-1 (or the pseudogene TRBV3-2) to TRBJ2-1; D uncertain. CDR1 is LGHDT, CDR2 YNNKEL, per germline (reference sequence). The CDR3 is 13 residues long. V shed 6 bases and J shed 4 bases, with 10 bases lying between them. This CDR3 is CASRRQSYNEQFF. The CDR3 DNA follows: TGTGCCAGCAGGAGGCAATCTTACAATGAGCAGTTCTTC.

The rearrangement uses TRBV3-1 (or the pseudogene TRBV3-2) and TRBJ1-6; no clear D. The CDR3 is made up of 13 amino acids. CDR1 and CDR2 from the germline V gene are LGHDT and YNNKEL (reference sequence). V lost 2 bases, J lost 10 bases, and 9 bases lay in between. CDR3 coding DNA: TGTGCCAGCAGCCAACGCCTATGGTCACCCCTCCACTTT. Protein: CASSQRLWSPLHF.

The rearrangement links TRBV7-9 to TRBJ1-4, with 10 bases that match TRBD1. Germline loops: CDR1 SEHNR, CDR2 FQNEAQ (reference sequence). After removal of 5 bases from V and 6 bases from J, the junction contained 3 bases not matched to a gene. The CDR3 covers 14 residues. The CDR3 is CASSPGTGDEKLFF. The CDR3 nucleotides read TGTGCCAGCAGCCCCGGGACAGGGGATGAAAAACTGTTTTTT. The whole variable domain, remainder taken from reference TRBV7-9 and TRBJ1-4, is DTGVSQNPRHKITKRGQNVTFRCDPISEHNRLYWYRQTLGQGPEFLTYFQNEAQLEKSRLLSDRFSAERPKGSFSTLEIQRTEQGDSAMYLCASSPGTGDEKLFFGSGTQLSVL.

This CDR3 reads CASSPEGGGTPLHF. In DNA, the CDR3 is TGTGCCAGCAGTCCCGAGGGGGGAGGGACACCCCTCCACTTT. The chain is built from TRBV2 and TRBJ1-6, with D possibly TRBD1 on 6 matching bases. The germline V and J ends were trimmed by 5 bases and 11 bases, with 16 bases remaining between them. Looked up from germline, CDR1 is SNHLY and CDR2 is FYNNEI. The CDR3 consists of 14 residues. Full variable domain (missing parts from reference TRBV2 and TRBJ1-6): EPEVTQTPSHQVTQMGQEVILRCVPISNHLYFYWYRQILGQKVEFLVSFYNNEISEKSEIFDDQFSVERPDGSNFTLKIRSTKLEDSAMYFCASSPEGGGTPLHFGNGTRLTVT.

The DNA of the CDR3 is TGTGCCAGCAGCGTAGAGGCGGGACGTAATTCACCCCTCCACTTT. Amino acids: CASSVEAGRNSPLHF. The genes are TRBV9 and TRBJ1-6; D may be TRBD1 (5 bases). This CDR3 is built from 15 residues. Germline loops: CDR1 SGDLS, CDR2 YYNGEE. V was pared by 0 bases and J by 6 bases, with 10 bases between.

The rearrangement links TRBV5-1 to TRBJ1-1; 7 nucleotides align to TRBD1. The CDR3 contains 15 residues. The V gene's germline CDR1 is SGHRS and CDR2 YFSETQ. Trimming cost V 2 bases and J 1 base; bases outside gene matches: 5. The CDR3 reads CASSLSGTANTEAFF. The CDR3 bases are TGCGCCAGCAGCTTAAGTGGGACAGCGAACACTGAAGCTTTCTTT.

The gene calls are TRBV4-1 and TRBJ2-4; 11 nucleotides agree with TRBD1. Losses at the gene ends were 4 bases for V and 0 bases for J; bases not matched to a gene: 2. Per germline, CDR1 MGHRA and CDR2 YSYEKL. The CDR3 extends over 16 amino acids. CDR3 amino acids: CASSPGQGGAKNIQYF. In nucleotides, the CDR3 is TGCGCCAGCAGCCCGGGACAGGGGGGAGCCAAAAACATTCAGTACTTC.

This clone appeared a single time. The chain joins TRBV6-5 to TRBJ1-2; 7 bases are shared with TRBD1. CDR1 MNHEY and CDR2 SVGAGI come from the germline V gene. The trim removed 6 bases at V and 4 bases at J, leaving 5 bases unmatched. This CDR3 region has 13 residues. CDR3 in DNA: TGTGCCAGCAGCCTACAGGGGCCCTATGGCTACACCTTC. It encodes CASSLQGPYGYTF.